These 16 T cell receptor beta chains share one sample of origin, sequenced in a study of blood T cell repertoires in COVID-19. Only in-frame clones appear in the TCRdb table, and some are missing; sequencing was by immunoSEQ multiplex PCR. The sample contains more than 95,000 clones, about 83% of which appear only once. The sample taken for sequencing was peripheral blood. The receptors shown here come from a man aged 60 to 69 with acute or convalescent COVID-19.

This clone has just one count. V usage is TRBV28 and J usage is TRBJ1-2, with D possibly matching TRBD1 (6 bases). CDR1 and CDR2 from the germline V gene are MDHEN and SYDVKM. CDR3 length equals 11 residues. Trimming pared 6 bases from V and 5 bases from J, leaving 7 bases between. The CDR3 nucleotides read TGTGCCAGCAGAAGGGGGTATGGCTACACCTTC. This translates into CASRRGYGYTF.

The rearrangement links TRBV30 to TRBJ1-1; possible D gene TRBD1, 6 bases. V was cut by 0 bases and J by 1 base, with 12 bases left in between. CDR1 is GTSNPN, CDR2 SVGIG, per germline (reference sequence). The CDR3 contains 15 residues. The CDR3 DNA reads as TGTGCCTGGAGTGTAGATTGGACAGCGAACACTGAAGCTTTCTTT. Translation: CAWSVDWTANTEAFF.

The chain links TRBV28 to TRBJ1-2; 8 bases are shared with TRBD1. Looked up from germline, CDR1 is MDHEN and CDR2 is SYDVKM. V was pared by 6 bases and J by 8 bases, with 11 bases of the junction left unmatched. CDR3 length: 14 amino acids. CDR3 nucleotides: TGTGCCAGCAGCCTAGTCGGGACAGGTGGAGGCTACACCTTC. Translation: CASSLVGTGGGYTF.

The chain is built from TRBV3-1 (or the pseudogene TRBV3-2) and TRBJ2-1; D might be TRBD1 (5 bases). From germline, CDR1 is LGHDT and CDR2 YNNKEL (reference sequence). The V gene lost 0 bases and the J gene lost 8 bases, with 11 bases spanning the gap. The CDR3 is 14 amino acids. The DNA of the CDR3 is TGTGCCAGCAGCCAAGAAAGGGGAAGCGATGAGCAGTTCTTC. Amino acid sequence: CASSQERGSDEQFF.

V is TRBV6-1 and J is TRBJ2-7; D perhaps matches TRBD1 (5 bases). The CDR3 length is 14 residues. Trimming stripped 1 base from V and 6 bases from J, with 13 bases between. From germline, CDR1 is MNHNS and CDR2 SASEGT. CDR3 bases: TGTGCCAGCAGTGAAGTCCAGGGTATCTCCGAGCAGTACTTC. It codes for CASSEVQGISEQYF.

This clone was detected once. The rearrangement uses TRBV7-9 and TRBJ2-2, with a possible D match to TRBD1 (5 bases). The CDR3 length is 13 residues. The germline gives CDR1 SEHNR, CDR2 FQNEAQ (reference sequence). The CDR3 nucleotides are TGTGCGATAGGGGATGCGAACACCGGGGAGCTGTTTTTT. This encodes CAIGDANTGELFF.

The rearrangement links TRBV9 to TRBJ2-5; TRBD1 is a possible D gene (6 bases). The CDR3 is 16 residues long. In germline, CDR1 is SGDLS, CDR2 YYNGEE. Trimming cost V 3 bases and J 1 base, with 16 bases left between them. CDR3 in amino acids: CASSAVTGQPQETQYF. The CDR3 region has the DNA TGTGCCAGCAGCGCCGTTACAGGGCAACCCCAAGAGACCCAGTACTTC.

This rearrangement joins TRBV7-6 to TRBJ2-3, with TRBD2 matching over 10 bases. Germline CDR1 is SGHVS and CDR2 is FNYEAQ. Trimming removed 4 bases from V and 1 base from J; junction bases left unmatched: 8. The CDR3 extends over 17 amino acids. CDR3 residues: CASSSPWTSGGTDTQYF. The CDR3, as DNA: TGTGCCAGCAGCTCGCCCTGGACTAGCGGAGGCACAGATACGCAGTATTTT.

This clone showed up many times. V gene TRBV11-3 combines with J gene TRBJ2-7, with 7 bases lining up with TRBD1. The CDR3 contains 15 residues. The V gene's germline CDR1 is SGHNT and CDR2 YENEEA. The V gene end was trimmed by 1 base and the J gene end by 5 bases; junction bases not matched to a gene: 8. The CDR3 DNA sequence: TGTGCCAGCAGCTTAGCCCAAACAGGGGTCCACGAGCAGTACTTC. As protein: CASSLAQTGVHEQYF. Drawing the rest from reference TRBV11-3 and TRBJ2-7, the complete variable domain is EAGVVQSPRYKIIEKKQPVAFWCNPISGHNTLYWYLQNLGQGPELLIRYENEEAVDDSQLPKDRFSAERLKGVDSTLKIQPAELGDSAVYLCASSLAQTGVHEQYFGPGTRLTVT.

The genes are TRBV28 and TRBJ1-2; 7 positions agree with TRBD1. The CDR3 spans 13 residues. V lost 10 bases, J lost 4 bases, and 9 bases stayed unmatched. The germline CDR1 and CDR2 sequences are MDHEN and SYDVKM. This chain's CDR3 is CATTRGSGYGYTF. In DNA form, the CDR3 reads TGTGCCACCACCAGGGGGTCAGGCTATGGCTACACCTTC.

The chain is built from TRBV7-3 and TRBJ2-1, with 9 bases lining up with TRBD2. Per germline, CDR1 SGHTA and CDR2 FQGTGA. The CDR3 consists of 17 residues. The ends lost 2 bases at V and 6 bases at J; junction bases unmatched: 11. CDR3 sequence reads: CASSLDFGTSLGNEQFF. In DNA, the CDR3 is TGTGCCAGCAGCTTAGACTTCGGGACTAGCCTCGGCAATGAGCAGTTCTTC. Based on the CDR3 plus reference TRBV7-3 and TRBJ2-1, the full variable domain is GAGVSQTPSNKVTEKGKYVELRCDPISGHTALYWYRQSLGQGPEFLIYFQGTGAADDSGLPNDRFFAVRPEGSVSTLKIQRTERGDSAVYLCASSLDFGTSLGNEQFFGPGTRLTVL.

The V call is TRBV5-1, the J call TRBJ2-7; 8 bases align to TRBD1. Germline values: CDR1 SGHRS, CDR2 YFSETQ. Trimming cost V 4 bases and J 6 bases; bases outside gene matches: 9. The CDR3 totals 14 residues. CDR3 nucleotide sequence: TGCGCCAGCAGCCTGACAGGGGTATTGAGCGAGCAGTACTTC. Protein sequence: CASSLTGVLSEQYF.

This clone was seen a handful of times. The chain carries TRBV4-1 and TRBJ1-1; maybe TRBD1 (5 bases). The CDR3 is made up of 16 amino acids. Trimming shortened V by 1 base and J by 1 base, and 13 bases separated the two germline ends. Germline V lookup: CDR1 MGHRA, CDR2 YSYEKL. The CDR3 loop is CASSQGRGSGNTEAFF. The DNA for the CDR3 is TGCGCCAGCAGCCAAGGCCGGGGGTCAGGGAACACTGAAGCTTTCTTT.

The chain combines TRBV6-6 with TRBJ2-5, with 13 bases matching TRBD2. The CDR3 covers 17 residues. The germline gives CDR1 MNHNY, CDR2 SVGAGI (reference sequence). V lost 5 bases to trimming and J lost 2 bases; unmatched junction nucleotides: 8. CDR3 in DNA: TGTGCCAGCAGTCCCCGACTAGCGGGAGGCCTACAAGAGACCCAGTACTTC. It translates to CASSPRLAGGLQETQYF.

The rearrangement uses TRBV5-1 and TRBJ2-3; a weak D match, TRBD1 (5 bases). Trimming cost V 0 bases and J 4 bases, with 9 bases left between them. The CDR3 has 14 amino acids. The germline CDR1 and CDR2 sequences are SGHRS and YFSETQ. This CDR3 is CASSLARGADTQYF. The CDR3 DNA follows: TGCGCCAGCAGCTTGGCTAGGGGCGCAGATACGCAGTATTTT.

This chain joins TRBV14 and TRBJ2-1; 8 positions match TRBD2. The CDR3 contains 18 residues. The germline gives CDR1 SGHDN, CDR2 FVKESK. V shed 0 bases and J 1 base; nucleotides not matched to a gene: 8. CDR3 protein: CASSQEGWREESYNEQFF. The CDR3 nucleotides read TGTGCCAGCAGCCAAGAGGGCTGGCGGGAGGAATCCTACAATGAGCAGTTCTTC.